Below are 20 T cell receptor beta chains sequenced from a single sample in a study of T cell repertoires in cytomegalovirus infection (dated by TCRdb to the late 2010s). Sequencing used an Illumina HiSeq 1500. In TCRdb, the public reads were trimmed at Q25 with fastp and aligned with MiXCR, with productive beta chains retained. Every entry covers one CDR3 protein and lists the most common genes and DNA from its rows. The sample data list about 900,000 distinct CDR3 sequences, and roughly 31% of these were observed just once. Together, the top ten hold over 13% of the sample. Antigen specificity for these receptors is unknown. This specimen's treatment or condition label, interpreted: in vitro stimulation with specific CMV peptide epitopes to enrich CMV-specific T cells. The specimen was cultured CD8+ T cells from PBMCs, collected from culture after CMV antigen stimulation. The receptors here all came from a human donor in good health (CMV status not recorded). Some clones in this sample may be carry-over from other donors' samples.

This sequence joins TRBV12-5 and TRBJ1-2; 7 positions agree with TRBD1. CDR1 and CDR2 from the germline V gene are LGHNT and FRNRAP. This CDR3 has 12 residues. V gave up 7 bases and J gave up 7 bases; unmatched junction bases: 6. CDR3 sequence reads: CASEGGFGGYTF. CDR3 bases: TGTGCTAGTGAAGGGGGCTTCGGTGGCTACACCTTC.

The rearrangement joins TRBV4-1 to TRBJ1-1; D is uncertain. There are 12 residues in the CDR3. Germline assignment: CDR1 MGHRA and CDR2 YSYEKL. CDR3 amino acids: CASRNSNTEAFF. Written as DNA, the CDR3 is TGCGCTAGTAGGAATTCGAACACTGAAGCTTTCTTT.

Worth noting for this clonotype: As the CDR3 is not closed by the conserved phenylalanine or tryptophan, this likely results from a read error. The V call is TRBV10-3, the J call TRBJ1-6; D is uncertain. CDR3 length: 15 residues. V shed 0 bases and J shed 6 bases, with 9 bases lying between them. CDR1 and CDR2 from the germline V gene are ENHRY and SYGVKD. The CDR3 DNA reads as TGTGCCATCAGTGAGTCGAGCAGGCTTAATTCACCCCTCCACGTT. This sequence encodes CAISESSRLNSPLHV.

This clonotype was recorded many times. The gene calls are TRBV9 and TRBJ2-7, with D maybe TRBD2 (6 bases). V gave up 8 bases and J gave up 1 base, with 16 bases separating them. The germline gives CDR1 SGDLS, CDR2 YYNGEE. This CDR3 has 14 amino acids. This CDR3 is CASSPGGSSYEQYV. In DNA, the CDR3 is TGTGCCAGTAGCCCCGGGGGTTCTTCCTACGAGCAGTACGTC.

The chain recombines TRBV19 with TRBJ2-7; 8 bases are a match to TRBD1. The CDR3 sequence is 15 residues long. Trimming removed 9 bases from V and 3 bases from J; junction bases left unmatched: 13. Germline values: CDR1 LNHDA, CDR2 SQIVND (reference sequence). CDR3 residues: CASDPEGQDNYEQYF. The CDR3 DNA is TGTGCCAGCGACCCAGAGGGACAGGACAACTACGAGCAGTACTTC. Complete variable domain (other parts from reference TRBV19 and TRBJ2-7): DGGITQSPKYLFRKEGQNVTLSCEQNLNHDAMYWYRQDPGQGLRLIYYSQIVNDFQKGDIAEGYSVSREKKESFPLTVTSAQKNPTAFYLCASDPEGQDNYEQYFGPGTRLTVT.

This clonotype was seen a few times. The chain uses TRBV7-6 and TRBJ2-2, with D perhaps matching TRBD1 or TRBD2 (5 bases each). Trimming pared 9 bases from V and 6 bases from J, leaving 11 bases between. Per germline, CDR1 SGHVS and CDR2 FNYEAQ. The CDR3 is 12 residues long. In DNA form, the CDR3 reads TGTGCCAGGGGGGAAGGGCCCGGGGAGCTGTTTTTT. Its protein product is CARGEGPGELFF.

Worth noting for this clonotype: A junction end diverges from the germline sequence, so it may reflect a read error. The J gene is TRBJ1-2, the V gene TRBV6-1, with 7 positions matching TRBD1. From germline, CDR1 is MNHNS and CDR2 SASEGT. This CDR3 has 10 amino acids. Written as DNA, the CDR3 is TGTGCCAGCAGTGACGGACAGGCTCTCTTC. Translated, it gives CASSDGQALF.

This clonotype showed up just a few times. The chain links TRBV19 to TRBJ2-1; D unclear. In germline, CDR1 is LNHDA, CDR2 SQIVND (reference sequence). Trimming cost V 2 bases and J 0 bases, with 11 bases left between them. CDR3 length: 16 amino acids. The CDR3 protein is CASSIIRVSSYNEQFF. The CDR3 region has the DNA TGTGCCAGTAGTATAATCAGAGTCAGCTCCTACAATGAGCAGTTCTTC.

Details on this clonotype: One junction end does not reproduce the germline sequence, and a read error may be involved. J is TRBJ2-1 and V is TRBV5-3; the D gene could be TRBD1 or TRBD2 (5 bases each). TRBV5-3 is known as an ORF, though its function is uncertain. This CDR3 has 15 amino acids. The CDR3 region has the DNA TGTGCCAGCAGCTTGGGGGATATCCTGAACAATGAGCAGTTCTTC. Amino acid sequence: CASSLGDILNNEQFF.

The genes are TRBV7-9 and TRBJ2-2; D not resolved. Germline assignment: CDR1 SEHNR and CDR2 FQNEAQ (reference sequence). The V end was cut by 6 bases, the J end by 4 bases, with 12 bases between. This CDR3 spans 14 amino acids. The CDR3 loop is CASRPEPSTGELFF. DNA for the CDR3: TGTGCCAGCAGACCCGAGCCGAGCACCGGGGAGCTGTTTTTT.

This clonotype came up a few times. The V and J genes are TRBV28 and TRBJ1-5; D remains unclear. Deletions cut 4 bases from V and 2 bases from J, with 18 bases between. Looked up from germline, CDR1 is MDHEN and CDR2 is SYDVKM. CDR3 size: 17 residues. DNA of the CDR3: TGTGCCAGCAGTTCAACCCAACGTGGGGTAGGCAATCAGCCCCAGCATTTT. It codes for CASSSTQRGVGNQPQHF.

The CDR3 coding sequence is TGCAGTGCCCGGCCCTTGGAGGGCCCTAGCACAGATACGCAGTATTTT. Translated, it gives CSARPLEGPSTDTQYF. The J gene is TRBJ2-3, the V gene TRBV20-1; D perhaps matches TRBD2 (6 bases). CDR3 length: 16 amino acids. Trimming took 6 bases from V and 0 from J, leaving 19 bases between them. Germline V gene data show CDR1 as DFQATT and CDR2 as SNEGSKA (reference sequence).

This clonotype was detected only a few times. The chain links TRBV19 to TRBJ2-2, with D unclear. CDR1 LNHDA and CDR2 SQIVND come from the germline V gene (reference sequence). The V gene lost 6 bases and the J gene lost 7 bases, with 9 bases spanning the gap. This CDR3 has 12 amino acids. The CDR3 DNA follows: TGTGCCAGTAGGCCCGTTAGCGGGGAGCTGTTTTTT. This sequence encodes CASRPVSGELFF.

In its sample, this clonotype was seen a few times. The chain uses TRBV29-1 and TRBJ2-1, with 10 bases identical to TRBD1. V lost 1 base to trimming and J lost 2 bases; unmatched junction nucleotides: 5. The CDR3 extends over 16 amino acids. Germline values: CDR1 SQVTM, CDR2 ANQGSEA. CDR3: CSVEARGQGTYNEQFF. CDR3 DNA: TGCAGCGTTGAAGCTCGGGGACAGGGGACCTACAATGAGCAGTTCTTC.

The chain couples TRBV12-3 or TRBV12-4 to TRBJ1-1; D possibly corresponds to TRBD1 (6 bases). This CDR3 comprises 15 residues. Trimming left V 8 bases short and J 7 bases short, with 23 bases between. The CDR3 DNA follows: TGTGCCAGCGGCGGAATAGGGGGGGAGGCGTTTGAAGCTTTCTTT. Amino acids: CASGGIGGEAFEAFF.

The V call is TRBV15, the J call TRBJ1-1; TRBD1 agrees at 7 bases. The V gene end was trimmed by 5 bases and the J gene end by 1 base; junction bases not matched to a gene: 7. Per the germline V gene, CDR1 is LNHNV and CDR2 is YYDKDF (reference sequence). The CDR3 has 15 residues. This chain's CDR3 is CATSGKGAQNTEAFF. CDR3 nucleotides: TGTGCCACCAGCGGAAAGGGGGCCCAGAACACTGAAGCTTTCTTT.

J is TRBJ1-1 and V is TRBV12-5, with a weak D call TRBD1 (5 bases). Germline V gene sequence: CDR1 LGHNT, CDR2 FRNRAP. Trimming removed 3 bases at V and 0 bases at J, with 5 bases between. This CDR3 comprises 13 residues. The CDR3 region is CASGLGVNTEAFF. CDR3 DNA sequence: TGTGCTAGTGGTTTAGGGGTGAACACTGAAGCTTTCTTT.

The chain couples TRBV29-1 to TRBJ1-1; D unresolved. The CDR3 has 12 residues. Germline-derived CDR1 and CDR2 are SQVTM and ANQGSEA. V gave up 7 bases and J gave up 0 bases, with 9 bases separating them. CDR3 loop: CSAWTVNTEAFF. As DNA, the CDR3 is TGCAGCGCGTGGACGGTGAACACTGAAGCTTTCTTT.

This clonotype has only a few counts. This rearrangement joins TRBV19 to TRBJ1-2; 8 positions agree with TRBD1. V lost 11 bases and J lost 5; bases outside the gene matches: 10. Germline CDR1 is LNHDA and CDR2 is SQIVND (reference sequence). This CDR3 is built from 13 residues. This CDR3 reads CASFTGGLYGYTF. For the CDR3, the DNA is TGTGCCTCATTTACAGGGGGATTATATGGCTACACCTTC.

This clonotype was seen a few times. The chain links TRBV2 to TRBJ1-2; D is possibly TRBD1 (5 bases). This CDR3 region has 15 residues. Germline assignment: CDR1 SNHLY and CDR2 FYNNEI. Trimming took 3 bases from V and 2 from J, leaving 13 bases between them. CDR3 DNA: TGTGCCAGCAGTGACGAGGACACCTCCAACTATGGCTACACCTTC. It encodes CASSDEDTSNYGYTF.